These 11 T cell receptor beta chains originate from one sample sequenced in a study of blood T cell repertoires in COVID-19. Only in-frame clones appear in the TCRdb table, and some are missing; sequencing was by immunoSEQ multiplex PCR. The sample consists of 55,000 to 80,000 clones, over 65% of them appearing once. Specimen: peripheral blood. The receptors come from a woman older than 75 with acute or convalescent COVID-19.

The rearrangement links TRBV6-5 to TRBJ2-3; TRBD1 matches at 7 bases. Germline assignment: CDR1 MNHEY and CDR2 SVGAGI. This CDR3 contains 15 residues. With 6 bases clipped from V and 2 bases from J, the junction kept 8 bases outside the gene matches. The CDR3 protein is CASRTGTAPTDTQYF. The CDR3 region has the DNA TGTGCCAGCAGGACAGGGACAGCCCCCACAGATACGCAGTATTTT.

V usage is TRBV6-5 and J usage is TRBJ1-3, with D possibly matching TRBD1 (6 bases). Trimming removed 6 bases at V and 8 bases at J, with 17 bases between. From germline, CDR1 is MNHEY and CDR2 SVGAGI. This CDR3 has 14 residues. CDR3 DNA sequence: TGTGCCAGCAGGTTTACAGGGATCCGGGACACCATATATTTT. This encodes CASRFTGIRDTIYF.

This sequence joins TRBV9 and TRBJ1-4, with 7 bases fitting TRBD1. The V segment lost 3 bases and the J segment 8 bases; nucleotides outside the gene matches: 10. CDR3 length: 15 amino acids. Germline loops: CDR1 SGDLS, CDR2 YYNGEE. CDR3: CASSATRQGNEKLFF. The CDR3 bases are TGTGCCAGCAGCGCCACCCGACAGGGCAACGAAAAACTGTTTTTT. Complete variable domain (other parts from reference TRBV9 and TRBJ1-4): DSGVTQTPKHLITATGQRVTLRCSPRSGDLSVYWYQQSLDQGLQFLIQYYNGEERAKGNILERFSAQQFPDLHSELNLSSLELGDSALYFCASSATRQGNEKLFFGSGTQLSVL.

The chain combines TRBV29-1 with TRBJ1-1; TRBD1 might be the D (6 bases). V was trimmed by 6 bases and J by 4 bases, leaving 15 bases between them. The CDR3 loop spans 13 amino acids. Germline V gene data show CDR1 as SQVTM and CDR2 as ANQGSEA. The CDR3 bases are TGCAGCGTCGAGGGGAAAGGGGGCACTGAAGCTTTCTTT. This gives the protein CSVEGKGGTEAFF.

This chain links TRBV7-9 with TRBJ1-6; D remains unclear. CDR1 is SEHNR and CDR2 is FQNEAQ in the germline V gene (reference sequence). The V and J ends lost 5 bases and 2 bases respectively, with 7 bases between them. The CDR3 sequence is 14 residues long. The CDR3 DNA follows: TGTGCCAGCAGCCTCAGCGCCTATAATTCACCCCTCCACTTT. Its protein product is CASSLSAYNSPLHF.

V is TRBV30 and J is TRBJ1-6, with TRBD1 matching over 9 bases. This CDR3 is 14 amino acids long. The trim removed 0 bases at V and 10 bases at J, leaving 4 bases unmatched. Germline-derived CDR1 and CDR2 are GTSNPN and SVGIG (reference sequence). As DNA, the CDR3 is TGTGCCTGGAGTGTAATGGACAGGGGATCACCCCTCCACTTT. The encoded protein is CAWSVMDRGSPLHF.

The chain employs TRBV10-2 and TRBJ1-1, with a possible D match to TRBD1 (6 bases). Germline V gene lookup returns CDR1 WSHSY and CDR2 SAAADI. The length of the CDR3 is 13 residues. With 7 bases removed from V and 1 base from J, the gap between germline ends came to 10 bases. The CDR3 nucleotides read TGCGCCAGCACTGGGACACGGAACACTGAAGCTTTCTTT. It yields the protein CASTGTRNTEAFF.

This clone has a handful of counts. The rearrangement joins TRBV6-5 to TRBJ1-1, with D uncertain. Germline-derived CDR1 and CDR2 are MNHEY and SVGAGI. This CDR3 comprises 11 residues. V lost 10 bases to trimming and J lost 2 bases, with 8 bases between them. The CDR3 DNA is TGTGCCACTATCCTAAACACTGAAGCTTTCTTT. This gives the protein CATILNTEAFF.

The chain is built from TRBV7-9 and TRBJ2-7; TRBD1 is a possible D gene (6 bases). CDR1 and CDR2 from the germline V gene are SEHNR and FQNEAQ (reference sequence). Between the trimmed V and J ends, which lost 4 bases and 4 bases, there was a span of 8 bases. The CDR3 is made up of 12 amino acids. Here the CDR3 DNA reads TGTGCCAGCAGCTCACAGGGTTACGAGCAGTACTTC. It yields the protein CASSSQGYEQYF.

This clone has only one observation. This specimen includes other DNA sequences encoding the same CDR3. The J gene is TRBJ1-2, the V gene TRBV27; 7 bases are a match to TRBD1. V gave up 2 bases and J gave up 5 bases; unmatched junction bases: 2. The germline gives CDR1 MNHEY, CDR2 SMNVEV (reference sequence). The CDR3 length is 13 residues. The CDR3 region is CASSLVQGYGYTF. The CDR3 DNA follows: TGTGCCAGCAGTTTAGTACAGGGGTATGGCTACACCTTC.

This chain connects TRBV10-3 to TRBJ2-3; 10 positions agree with TRBD2. The V gene end was trimmed by 4 bases and the J gene end by 3 bases; junction bases not matched to a gene: 13. This CDR3 has 18 residues. The germline gives CDR1 ENHRY, CDR2 SYGVKD. CDR3 residues: CAISVSASGRGGTDTQYF. The CDR3 nucleotides are TGTGCCATCAGTGTGAGTGCTAGCGGGAGAGGGGGGACAGATACGCAGTATTTT.